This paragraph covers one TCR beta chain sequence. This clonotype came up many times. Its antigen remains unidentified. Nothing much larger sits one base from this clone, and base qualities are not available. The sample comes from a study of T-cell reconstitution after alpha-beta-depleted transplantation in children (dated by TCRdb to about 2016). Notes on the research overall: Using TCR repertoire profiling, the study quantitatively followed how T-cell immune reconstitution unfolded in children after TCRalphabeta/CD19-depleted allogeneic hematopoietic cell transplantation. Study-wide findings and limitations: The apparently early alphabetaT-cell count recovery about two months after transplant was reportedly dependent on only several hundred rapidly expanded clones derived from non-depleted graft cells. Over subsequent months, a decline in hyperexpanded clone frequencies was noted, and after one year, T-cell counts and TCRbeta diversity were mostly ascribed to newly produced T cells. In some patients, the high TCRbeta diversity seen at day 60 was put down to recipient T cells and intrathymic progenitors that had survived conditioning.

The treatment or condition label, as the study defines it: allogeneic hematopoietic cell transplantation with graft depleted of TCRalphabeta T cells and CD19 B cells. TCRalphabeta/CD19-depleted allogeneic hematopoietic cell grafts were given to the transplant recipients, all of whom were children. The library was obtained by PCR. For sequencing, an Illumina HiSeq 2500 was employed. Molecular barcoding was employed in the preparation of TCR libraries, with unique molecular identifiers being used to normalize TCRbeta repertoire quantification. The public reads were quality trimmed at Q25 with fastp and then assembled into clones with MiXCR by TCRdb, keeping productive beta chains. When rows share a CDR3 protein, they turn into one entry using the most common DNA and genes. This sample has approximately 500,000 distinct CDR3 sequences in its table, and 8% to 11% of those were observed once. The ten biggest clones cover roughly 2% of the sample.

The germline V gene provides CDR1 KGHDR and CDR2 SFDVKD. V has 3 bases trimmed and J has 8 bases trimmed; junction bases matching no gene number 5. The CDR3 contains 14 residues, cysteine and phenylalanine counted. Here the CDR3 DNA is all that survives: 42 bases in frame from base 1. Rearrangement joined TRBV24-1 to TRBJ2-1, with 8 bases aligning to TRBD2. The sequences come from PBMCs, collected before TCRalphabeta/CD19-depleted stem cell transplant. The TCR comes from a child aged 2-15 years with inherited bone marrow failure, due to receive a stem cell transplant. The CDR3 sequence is CATSDPGGRDEQFF. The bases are TGTGCCACCAGTGATCCGGGAGGGCGGGATGAGCAGTTCTTC.